This TCR beta chain stems from a study of molecular identifiers for immune sequencing clone quantification. Broader study findings: Clonotypes surpassing 20 RNA copies contained over 99% of effector molecules, versus under 1% in naive cells. Spiked Jurkat TCR RNA originating from one cell could reportedly be identified amid around 1 million naive cells.

Only a few counts were recorded for this clonotype. Its target is not known. Libraries of naive CD8 cells were prepared from around 20,000 to 1,000,000 sorted cells using 10%, 30% or 50% RNA. Bulk TCR libraries were made with methods that had been previously described and with listed TCR primers. MiXCR, run by TCRdb on the PCR reads, gives a single entry per CDR3 protein. The table includes about 640,000 distinct CDR3 sequences, about 20% detected once. The length of the CDR3 is 19 residues. With 3 bases removed from V and 1 base from J, the gap between germline ends came to 19 bases. In germline, CDR1 is SEHNR, CDR2 FQNEAQ (reference sequence).

The rearrangement joins TRBV7-9 to TRBJ2-6; perhaps D is TRBD1 or TRBD2 (7 bases each). This clonotype originated in a human donor in good health. Some libraries in this study had Jurkat cell RNA spiked in. Specimen: naive CD8+ T cells from blood, with Jurkat cell RNA spiked in. Subset in this sample: FACS-sorted CD8+CD4-CCR7+CD45RA+ naive T cells. CDR3 region: CASSFTRGRGGSGANVLTF. DNA of the CDR3: TGTGCCAGCAGCTTTACCAGGGGCAGGGGGGGATCTGGGGCCAACGTCCTGACTTTC. Looking up the rest from reference TRBV7-9 and TRBJ2-6 gives the full variable domain: DTGVSQNPRHKITKRGQNVTFRCDPISEHNRLYWYRQTLGQGPEFLTYFQNEAQLEKSRLLSDRFSAERPKGSFSTLEIQRTEQGDSAMYLCASSFTRGRGGSGANVLTFGAGSRLTVL.